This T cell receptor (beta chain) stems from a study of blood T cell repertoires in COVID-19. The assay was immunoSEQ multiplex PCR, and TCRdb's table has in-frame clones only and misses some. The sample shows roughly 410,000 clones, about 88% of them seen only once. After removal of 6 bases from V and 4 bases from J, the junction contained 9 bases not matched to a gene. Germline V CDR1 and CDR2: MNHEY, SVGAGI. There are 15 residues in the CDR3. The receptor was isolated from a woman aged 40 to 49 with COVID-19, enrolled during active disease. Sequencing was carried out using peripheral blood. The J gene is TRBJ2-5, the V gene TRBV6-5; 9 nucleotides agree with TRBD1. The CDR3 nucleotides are TGTGCCAGCAGCGGAATACAGGGGGCAGGAGAGACCCAGTACTTC. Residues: CASSGIQGAGETQYF.